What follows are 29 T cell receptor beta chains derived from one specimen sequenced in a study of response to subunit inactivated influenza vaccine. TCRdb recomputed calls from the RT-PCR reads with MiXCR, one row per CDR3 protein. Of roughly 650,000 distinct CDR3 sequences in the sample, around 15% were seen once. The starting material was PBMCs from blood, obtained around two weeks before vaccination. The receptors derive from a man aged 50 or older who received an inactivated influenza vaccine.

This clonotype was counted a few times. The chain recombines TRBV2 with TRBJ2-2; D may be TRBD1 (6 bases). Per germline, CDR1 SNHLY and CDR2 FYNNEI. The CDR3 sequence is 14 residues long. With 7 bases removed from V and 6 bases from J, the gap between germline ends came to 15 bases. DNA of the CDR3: TGTGCCAGCACGCAGGGGTGGCTCGCCGGGGAGCTGTTTTTT. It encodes CASTQGWLAGELFF.

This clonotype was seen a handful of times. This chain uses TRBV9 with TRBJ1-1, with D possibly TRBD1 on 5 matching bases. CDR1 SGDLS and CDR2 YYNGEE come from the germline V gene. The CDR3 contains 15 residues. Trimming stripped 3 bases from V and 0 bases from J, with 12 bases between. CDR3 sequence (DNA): TGTGCCAGCAGCGCTTCCGTGACAGTGAACACTGAAGCTTTCTTT. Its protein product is CASSASVTVNTEAFF.

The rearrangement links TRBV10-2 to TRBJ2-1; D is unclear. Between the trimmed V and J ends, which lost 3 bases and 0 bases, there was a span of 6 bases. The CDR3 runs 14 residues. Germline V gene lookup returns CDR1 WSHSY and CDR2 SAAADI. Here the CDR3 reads CASSETSSYNEQFF. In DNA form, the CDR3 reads TGCGCCAGCAGTGAAACTTCCTCCTACAATGAGCAGTTCTTC.

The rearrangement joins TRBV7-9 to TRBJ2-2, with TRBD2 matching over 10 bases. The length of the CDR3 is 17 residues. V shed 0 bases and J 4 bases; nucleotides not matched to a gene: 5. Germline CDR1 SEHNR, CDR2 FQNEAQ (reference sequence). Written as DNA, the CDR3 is TGTGCCAGCAGCTTAGCGGCCCTAGCGGGAGTCACCGGGGAGCTGTTTTTT. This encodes CASSLAALAGVTGELFF.

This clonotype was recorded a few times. CDR3 in amino acids: CASSSAGGPGETQYF. In DNA, the CDR3 is TGTGCCAGCAGCTCAGCGGGGGGGCCCGGGGAGACCCAGTACTTC. The chain has TRBV4-2 and TRBJ2-5; 10 positions agree with TRBD2. The CDR3 has 15 residues. Germline lookup yields CDR1 LGHNA and CDR2 YNFKEQ. V shed 5 bases, J shed 5 bases, and the junction held 8 bases outside the gene matches.

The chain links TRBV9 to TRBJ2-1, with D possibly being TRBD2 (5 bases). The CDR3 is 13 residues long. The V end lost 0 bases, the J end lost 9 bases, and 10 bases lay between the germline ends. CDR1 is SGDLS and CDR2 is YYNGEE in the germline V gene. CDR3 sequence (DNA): TGTGCCAGCAGCGTAGGGAGGAGGAGTGAGCAGTTCTTC. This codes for CASSVGRRSEQFF.

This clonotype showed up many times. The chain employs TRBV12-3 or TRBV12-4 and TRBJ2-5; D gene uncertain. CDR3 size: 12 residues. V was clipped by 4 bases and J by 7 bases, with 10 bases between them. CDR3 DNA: TGTGCCAGCAGTTCCACCCTGGGGACCCAGTACTTC. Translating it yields CASSSTLGTQYF.

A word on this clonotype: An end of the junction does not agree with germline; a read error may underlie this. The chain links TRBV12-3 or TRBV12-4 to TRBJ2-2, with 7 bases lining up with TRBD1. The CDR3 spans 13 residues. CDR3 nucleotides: TGTGTCAGCAGTACAGGGGTCACGGGGGAGCTGTTTTTT. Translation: CVSSTGVTGELFF.

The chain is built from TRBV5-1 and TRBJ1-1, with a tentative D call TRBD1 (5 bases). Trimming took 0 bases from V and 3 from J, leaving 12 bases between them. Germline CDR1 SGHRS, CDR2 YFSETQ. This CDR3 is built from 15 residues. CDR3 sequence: CASSLGAAGHTEAFF. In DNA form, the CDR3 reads TGCGCCAGCAGCTTGGGGGCAGCGGGGCACACTGAAGCTTTCTTT.

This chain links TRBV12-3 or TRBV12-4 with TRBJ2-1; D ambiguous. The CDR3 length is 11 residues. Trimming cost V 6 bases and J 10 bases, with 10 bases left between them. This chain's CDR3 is CASSPGPEQFF. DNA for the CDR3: TGTGCCAGCAGCCCCGGGCCGGAGCAGTTCTTC.

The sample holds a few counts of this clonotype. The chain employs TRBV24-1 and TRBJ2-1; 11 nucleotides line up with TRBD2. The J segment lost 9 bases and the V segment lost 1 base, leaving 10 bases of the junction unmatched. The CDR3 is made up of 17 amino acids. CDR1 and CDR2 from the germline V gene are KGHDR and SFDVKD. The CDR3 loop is CATSDLGLAGDLGEQFF. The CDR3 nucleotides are TGTGCCACCAGTGATTTAGGACTAGCGGGTGATTTGGGTGAGCAGTTCTTC.

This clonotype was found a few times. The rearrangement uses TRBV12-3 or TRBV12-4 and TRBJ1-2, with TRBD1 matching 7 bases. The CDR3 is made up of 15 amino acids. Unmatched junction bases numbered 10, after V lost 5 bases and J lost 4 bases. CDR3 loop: CASSRDGQASYGYTF. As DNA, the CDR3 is TGTGCCAGCAGTCGTGATGGACAGGCCTCCTATGGCTACACCTTC.

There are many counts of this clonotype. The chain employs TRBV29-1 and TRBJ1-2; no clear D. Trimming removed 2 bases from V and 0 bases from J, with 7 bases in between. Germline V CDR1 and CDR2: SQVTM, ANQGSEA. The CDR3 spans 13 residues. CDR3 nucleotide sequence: TGCAGCGTTGAACAGACATCTAACTATGGCTACACCTTC. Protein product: CSVEQTSNYGYTF.

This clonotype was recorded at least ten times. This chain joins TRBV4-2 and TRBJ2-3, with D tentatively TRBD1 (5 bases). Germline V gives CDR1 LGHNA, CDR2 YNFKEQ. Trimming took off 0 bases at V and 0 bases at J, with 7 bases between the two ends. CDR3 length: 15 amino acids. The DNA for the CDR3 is TGTGCCAGCAGCCAAGATCGACAGAGCACAGATACGCAGTATTTT. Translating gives CASSQDRQSTDTQYF.

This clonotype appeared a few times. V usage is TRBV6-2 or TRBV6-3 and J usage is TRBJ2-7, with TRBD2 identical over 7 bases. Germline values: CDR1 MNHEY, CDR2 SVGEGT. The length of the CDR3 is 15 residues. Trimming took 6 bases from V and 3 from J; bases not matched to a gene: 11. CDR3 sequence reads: CASSPSGGLLYEQYF. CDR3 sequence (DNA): TGTGCCAGCAGCCCCTCGGGGGGACTTCTCTACGAGCAGTACTTC.

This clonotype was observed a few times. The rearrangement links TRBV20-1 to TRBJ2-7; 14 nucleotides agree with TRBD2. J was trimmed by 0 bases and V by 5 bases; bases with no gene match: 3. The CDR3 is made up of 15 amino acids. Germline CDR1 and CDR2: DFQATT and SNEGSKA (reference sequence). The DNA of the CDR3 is TGCAGTGCTGCCGGGACTAGCGGGAGCTCCTACGAGCAGTACTTC. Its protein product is CSAAGTSGSSYEQYF.

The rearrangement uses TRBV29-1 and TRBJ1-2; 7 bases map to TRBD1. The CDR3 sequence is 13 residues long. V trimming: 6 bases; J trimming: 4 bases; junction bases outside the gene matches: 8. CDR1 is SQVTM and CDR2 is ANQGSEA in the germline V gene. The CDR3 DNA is TGCAGCGTGGCAGGGGGGTTAGCCTATGGCTACACCTTC. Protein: CSVAGGLAYGYTF. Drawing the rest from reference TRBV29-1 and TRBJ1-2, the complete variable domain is SAVISQKPSRDICQRGTSLTIQCQVDSQVTMMFWYRQQPGQSLTLIATANQGSEATYESGFVIDKFPISRPNLTFSTLTVSNMSPEDSSIYLCSVAGGLAYGYTFGSGTRLTVV.

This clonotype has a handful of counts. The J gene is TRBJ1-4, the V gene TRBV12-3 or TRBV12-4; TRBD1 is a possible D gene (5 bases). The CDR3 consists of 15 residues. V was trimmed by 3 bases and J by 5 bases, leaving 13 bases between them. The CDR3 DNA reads TGTGCCAGCAGTTTGGGGAGTTGGGGGAATGAAAAACTGTTTTTT. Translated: CASSLGSWGNEKLFF.

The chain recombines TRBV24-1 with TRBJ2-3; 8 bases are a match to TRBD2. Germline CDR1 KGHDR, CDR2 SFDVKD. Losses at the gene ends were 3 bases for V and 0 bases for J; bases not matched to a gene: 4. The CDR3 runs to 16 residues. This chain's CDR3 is CATSDGIAGSTDTQYF. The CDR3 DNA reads TGTGCCACCAGTGATGGGATAGCGGGAAGCACAGATACGCAGTATTTT.

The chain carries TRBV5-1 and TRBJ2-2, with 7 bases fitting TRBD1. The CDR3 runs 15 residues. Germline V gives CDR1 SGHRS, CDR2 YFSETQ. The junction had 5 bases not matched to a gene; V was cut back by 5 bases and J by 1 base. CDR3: CASSVRTGNTGELFF. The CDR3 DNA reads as TGCGCCAGCAGTGTGCGGACAGGGAACACCGGGGAGCTGTTTTTT.

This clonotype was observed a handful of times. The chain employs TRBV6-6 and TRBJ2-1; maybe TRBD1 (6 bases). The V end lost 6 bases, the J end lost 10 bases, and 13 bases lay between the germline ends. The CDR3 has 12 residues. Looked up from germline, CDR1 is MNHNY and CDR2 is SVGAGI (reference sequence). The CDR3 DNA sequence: TGTGCCAGCAGCTTCGGACAGATCGAGCAGTTCTTC. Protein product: CASSFGQIEQFF.

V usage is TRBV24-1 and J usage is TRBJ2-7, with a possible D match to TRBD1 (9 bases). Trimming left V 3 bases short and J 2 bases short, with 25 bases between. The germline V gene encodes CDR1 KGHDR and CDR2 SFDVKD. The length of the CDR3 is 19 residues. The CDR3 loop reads CATSDRDRATAGGPYEQYF. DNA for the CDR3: TGTGCCACCAGTGATCGGGACAGGGCGACGGCGGGGGGTCCCTACGAGCAGTACTTC.

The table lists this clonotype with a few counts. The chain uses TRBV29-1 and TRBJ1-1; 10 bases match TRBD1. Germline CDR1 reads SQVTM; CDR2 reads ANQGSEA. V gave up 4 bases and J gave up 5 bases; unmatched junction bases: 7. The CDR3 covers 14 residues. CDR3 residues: CSVVRDRGKTEAFF. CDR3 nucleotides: TGCAGCGTTGTCCGGGACAGGGGAAAAACTGAAGCTTTCTTT.

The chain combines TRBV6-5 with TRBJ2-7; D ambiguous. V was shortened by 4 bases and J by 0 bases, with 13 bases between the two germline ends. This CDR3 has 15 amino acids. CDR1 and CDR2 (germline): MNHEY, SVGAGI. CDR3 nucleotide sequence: TGTGCCAGCAGTTCCTTACTCGGCAGCTCCTACGAGCAGTACTTC. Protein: CASSSLLGSSYEQYF.

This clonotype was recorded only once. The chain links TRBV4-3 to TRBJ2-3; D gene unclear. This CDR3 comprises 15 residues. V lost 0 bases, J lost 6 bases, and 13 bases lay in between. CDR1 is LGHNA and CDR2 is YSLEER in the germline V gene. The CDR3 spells CASSQDLTPGDTQYF. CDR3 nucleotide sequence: TGCGCCAGCAGCCAAGACTTGACACCCGGGGATACGCAGTATTTT.

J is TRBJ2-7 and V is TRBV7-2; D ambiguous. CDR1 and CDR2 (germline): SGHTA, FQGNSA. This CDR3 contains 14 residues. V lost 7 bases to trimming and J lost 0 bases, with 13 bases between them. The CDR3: CASKGRGGSYEQYF. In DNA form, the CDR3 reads TGTGCCAGCAAAGGACGCGGCGGCTCCTACGAGCAGTACTTC.

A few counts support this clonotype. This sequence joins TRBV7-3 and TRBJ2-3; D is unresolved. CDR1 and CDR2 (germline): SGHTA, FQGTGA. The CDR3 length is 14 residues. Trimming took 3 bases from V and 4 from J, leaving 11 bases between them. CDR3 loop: CASSLGGPPDTQYF. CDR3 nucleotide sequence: TGTGCCAGCAGCTTGGGTGGGCCGCCAGATACGCAGTATTTT. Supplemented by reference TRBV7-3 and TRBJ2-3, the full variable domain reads GAGVSQTPSNKVTEKGKYVELRCDPISGHTALYWYRQSLGQGPEFLIYFQGTGAADDSGLPNDRFFAVRPEGSVSTLKIQRTERGDSAVYLCASSLGGPPDTQYFGPGTRLTVL.

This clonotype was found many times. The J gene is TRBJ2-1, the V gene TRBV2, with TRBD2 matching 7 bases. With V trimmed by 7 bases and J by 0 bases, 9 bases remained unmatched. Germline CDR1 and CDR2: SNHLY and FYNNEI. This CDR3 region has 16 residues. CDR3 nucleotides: TGTGCCAGCACTGGGCTAGCGGTCACCTCCTACAATGAGCAGTTCTTC. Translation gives CASTGLAVTSYNEQFF.

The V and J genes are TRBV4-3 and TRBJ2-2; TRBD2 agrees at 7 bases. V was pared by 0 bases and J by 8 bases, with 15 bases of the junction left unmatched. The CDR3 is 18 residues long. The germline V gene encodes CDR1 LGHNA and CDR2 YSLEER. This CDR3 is CASSQDWAGEPSRGELFF. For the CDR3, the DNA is TGCGCCAGCAGCCAAGACTGGGCGGGAGAACCCTCAAGGGGGGAGCTGTTTTTT.